A single sample is the source of the 11 T cell receptor beta chains below, sequenced in a study of blood T cells in healthy people across ages. The use of a sample-barcoded 5' primer and a J-beta primer mix characterized a second PCR of about 7 to 12 cycles. MiXCR, run by TCRdb on the 5' RACE reads, gives a single entry per CDR3 protein. This sample yields about 700,000 distinct CDR3 sequences, of which less than 40% are seen a single time; over 15% belongs to the top ten. The sample was blood. These receptors were obtained from a woman of 80 years or more in good health.

This clonotype has a count of ten or more. This chain uses TRBV18 with TRBJ2-5, with D possibly matching TRBD2 (5 bases). V lost 3 bases to trimming and J lost 2 bases, with 13 bases between them. Germline CDR1 is KGHSH and CDR2 is LQKENI. This CDR3 contains 15 residues. The CDR3 bases are TGTGCCAGCTCACCGGACCGGACTGCACAAGAGACCCAGTACTTC. It is translated as CASSPDRTAQETQYF.

Concerning this clonotype: A much larger clone lies one base from this, so it may be a read error. V and J are TRBV24-1 and TRBJ2-7, with TRBD1 identical over 9 bases. V gave up 4 bases and J gave up 9 bases; unmatched junction bases: 15. The CDR3 covers 16 residues. Germline V gene sequence: CDR1 KGHDR, CDR2 SFDVKD. The DNA of the CDR3 is TGTGCCACCAGTGAATGGACACAGGGGGCTTCGAGTGGGCAGTACTTC. Translation gives CATSEWTQGASSGQYF.

The table lists this clonotype with many counts. The chain links TRBV5-4 to TRBJ2-3; D not certain. The CDR3 sequence is 16 residues long. V gave up 0 bases and J gave up 1 base, with 12 bases separating them. CDR1 and CDR2 (germline): SGHNT, YYREEE (reference sequence). As DNA, the CDR3 is TGTGCCAGCAGCTTGGACTCTCTGGGCGGCACAGATACGCAGTATTTT. Protein: CASSLDSLGGTDTQYF.

This clonotype has at least ten counts. The rearrangement links TRBV7-2 to TRBJ1-5, with a possible D match to TRBD1 (5 bases). The V end lost 5 bases, the J end lost 11 bases, and 19 bases lay between the germline ends. This CDR3 comprises 14 residues. Germline lookup yields CDR1 SGHTA and CDR2 FQGNSA. CDR3 bases: TGTGCCAGCAGCCCCGTGGGGGGTGGTGTCGCCCAGCATTTT. It encodes CASSPVGGGVAQHF.

This clonotype was recorded only once. The chain is built from TRBV29-1 and TRBJ2-7; 13 bases agree with TRBD2. V dropped 4 bases and J dropped 0; count of bases not matched to a gene: 9. The CDR3 contains 17 residues. Germline assignment: CDR1 SQVTM and CDR2 ANQGSEA. In DNA form, the CDR3 reads TGCAGCGTTGCCGGGACTAGCGGGATTACCATCTCCTACGAGCAGTACTTC. Its protein is CSVAGTSGITISYEQYF.

Remarks on this clonotype: One end of the junction fails to match germline, which may point to a read error. The chain combines TRBV12-3 or TRBV12-4 with TRBJ1-2, with unresolved D. CDR3 length equals 15 residues. CDR3 DNA: TGTCCCAGCAGTTCCGGGTGGGGAGCTAACTATGGCTACACCTTC. This gives the protein CPSSSGWGANYGYTF.

There are many counts of this clonotype. V usage is TRBV10-3 and J usage is TRBJ2-7; 10 bases fit TRBD1. The CDR3 covers 13 residues. With 9 bases clipped from V and 2 bases from J, the junction kept 4 bases outside the gene matches. Germline assignment: CDR1 ENHRY and CDR2 SYGVKD. Here the CDR3 DNA reads TGTGCCATAGGACAGGGGGGCCCCTACGAGCAGTACTTC. Translated: CAIGQGGPYEQYF.

The chain combines TRBV7-9 with TRBJ1-1; TRBD1 might be the D (5 bases). Germline V CDR1 and CDR2: SEHNR, FQNEAQ (reference sequence). This CDR3 comprises 14 residues. The V and J ends lost 6 bases and 1 base respectively, with 12 bases between them. This CDR3 reads CASRRDQGNTEAFF. Here the CDR3 DNA reads TGTGCCAGCAGGAGGGACCAGGGGAACACTGAAGCTTTCTTT.

This clonotype was observed many times. The V gene is TRBV6-1, the J gene TRBJ2-7, with D maybe TRBD1 (5 bases). Trimming left V 8 bases short and J 2 bases short, with 16 bases between. Germline lookup yields CDR1 MNHNS and CDR2 SASEGT. This CDR3 comprises 14 residues. CDR3 in amino acids: CASCTSRAAYEQYF. The CDR3 DNA reads as TGTGCCAGCTGTACTTCCAGGGCCGCCTACGAGCAGTACTTC.

A few counts support this clonotype. The chain uses TRBV30 and TRBJ1-5; a possible D gene is TRBD1 (5 bases). The V gene's germline CDR1 is GTSNPN and CDR2 SVGIG (reference sequence). V lost 1 base, J lost 6 bases, and 13 bases lay in between. This CDR3 is built from 14 residues. CDR3 DNA: TGTGCCTGGAGTGACGTGGGCAGGGCTCAGCCCCAGCATTTT. As protein: CAWSDVGRAQPQHF.

On this clonotype itself: This may stem from a read error, because a much larger clone lies one nucleotide away. This chain connects TRBV10-2 to TRBJ2-1, with D unclear. Germline assignment: CDR1 WSHSY and CDR2 SAAADI. The ends were cut back, 6 bases at V and 1 base at J, with 10 bases in the middle. This CDR3 is built from 14 residues. Here the CDR3 DNA reads TGCGCCAGCAGGGAATTGAGGTCCTACAATGAGCAGTTCTTC. This translates into CASRELRSYNEQFF.